The table lists the clone carrying this T cell receptor beta chain with many counts. Its antigen is still unknown. This sample is drawn from a study of regulatory T cells in long-lasting Graves disease. Overall study context: A definition of persistent Graves' disease required over 5 years of antithyroid drugs plus positive TSH receptor antibodies.

Combining iRepertoire HTBI primers with Arm-PCR of CDR3 regions, the authors built TCR beta libraries. TCRdb fed the multiplex PCR reads into MiXCR, producing one record per CDR3 protein. The profile shows fewer than 450,000 distinct CDR3 sequences, about a fifth of them singletons. As for time point: persistent/refractory GD, antithyroid drugs over 5 years with positive TRAb. PBMCs provided the RNA from which the TCR library was made. The CDR3 totals 16 residues. The V gene lost 2 bases and the J gene lost 0 bases, with 13 bases spanning the gap. Overall study results and limits: New patients shared 966 public clonotypes, and persistent patients shared more, with under 3,500. Study of thyroid tissue was not done, with only peripheral blood studied.

The sample consisted of peripheral blood mononuclear cells (PBMCs), taken when the disease was refractory, from a patient treated with antithyroid drugs. The source of this sequence is a female donor with Graves disease. The chain carries TRBV12-3 or TRBV12-4 and TRBJ2-5; maybe TRBD2 (6 bases). The CDR3, as DNA: TGTGCCAGCAGTTTAACACGGGAGAGATACCAAGAGACCCAGTACTTC. It translates to CASSLTRERYQETQYF.